The present T cell receptor beta chain was sequenced within a study of blood T cell repertoires in COVID-19 (TCRdb year 2020). A note on the overall study: Samples from collaborators originated in the United States, Italy and Spain and spanned both the acute and convalescent phases of COVID-19. The dataset comprised deeply sampled blood TCRbeta repertoires from subjects exposed to, actively infected with, or recovered from COVID-19. The samples were drawn from the first 160 participants of the ongoing ImmuneRACE study and from roughly 1,300 subjects provided by 6 global collaborators. The prospective study material was composed of cDNA or gDNA derived from T cells, B-cell-depleted T cells, or PBMCs. The repertoires were released in a freely available public database intended as a resource for research on the immune response to SARS-CoV-2. The sample metadata nearly always contained a de-identified subject ID, COVID-19 status, age in years and sex. Where available, HLA class I and class II types were obtained from metadata supplied by the sample provider rather than from assay-based typing.

In the prospective study, participants were about 18 to 100 years old, resided in approximately 22 geographic areas of the United States, and were enrolled through a virtual design. Cohort assignment in the prospective study relied on participant-reported clinical history from a screening survey and a study questionnaire. Exposed participants had been in contact with someone with a PCR-confirmed or clinician-diagnosed COVID-19 case within 2 weeks of study entry. In the prospective study, whole blood, serum and a nasopharyngeal or oropharyngeal swab were collected from each participant by mobile phlebotomists. Over a roughly 2-month period, participants in the prospective study had the option of providing additional blood draws and questionnaires. Before DNA extraction, prospective study blood samples were shipped either frozen or at room temperature. The immunoSEQ Assay, a bias-controlled multiplex PCR, was used to amplify TCRbeta CDR3 regions from genomic DNA. In the authors' own workflow: Nucleated cell counts per sample were estimated from amplification of reference gene primers within the assay. To quantify the absolute abundance of each unique TCRbeta CDR3 rearrangement, sequence reads were collapsed and filtered. Productive Simpson clonality was computed per sample as the square root of Simpson's diversity index over productive rearrangements. The table was pulled from immuneACCESS by TCRdb, which kept in-frame rearrangements only. Such tables lose some clones; where checked, under half of the loss comes from unresolved V genes, and the rest has no known cause. V and J calls and clone size follow that table, whereas D and trimming were derived from the DNA. This sample holds over 200,000 clones; 75% to 90% were observed only once. The top ten constitute around 3.8% of the sample.

Beyond this particular receptor, the publication reports: Clinical and demographic metadata were provided uncurated, with the amount varying by source and participant.

The germline V gene provides CDR1 SGHVS and CDR2 FQNEAQ. Measured from the cysteine to the phenylalanine, the CDR3 is 14 residues long. This entry keeps only the CDR3 DNA: 42 bases, framed from base 1. Relative to germline, V is missing 3 bases and J is missing 10 bases, with 11 bases of the junction outside any gene match. With respect to this clone: Its antigen remains undetermined. Qualities for individual bases were not recorded, and no much larger clone is one base off.

This receptor was taken from a woman aged 30 to 39 who had been exposed to COVID-19. Here the chain combines TRBV7-8 and TRBJ1-1; TRBD1 lines up with 7 middle nucleotides. Sequenced: PBMCs or T cells enriched from blood (not recorded which). The CDR3 is CASSFGGTERVAFF. The DNA sequence is given as TGTGCCAGCAGCTTCGGCGGGACAGAAAGGGTAGCTTTCTTT.